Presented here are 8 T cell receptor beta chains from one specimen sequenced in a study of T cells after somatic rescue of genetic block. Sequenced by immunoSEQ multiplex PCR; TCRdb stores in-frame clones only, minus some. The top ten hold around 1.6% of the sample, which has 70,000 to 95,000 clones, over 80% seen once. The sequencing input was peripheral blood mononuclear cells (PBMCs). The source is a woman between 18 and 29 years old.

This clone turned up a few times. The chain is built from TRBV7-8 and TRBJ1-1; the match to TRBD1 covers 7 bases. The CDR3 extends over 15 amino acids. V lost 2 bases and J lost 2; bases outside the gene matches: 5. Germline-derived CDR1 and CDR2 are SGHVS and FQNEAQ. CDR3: CASSLWGQINTEAFF. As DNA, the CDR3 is TGTGCCAGCAGCTTATGGGGACAGATTAACACTGAAGCTTTCTTT.

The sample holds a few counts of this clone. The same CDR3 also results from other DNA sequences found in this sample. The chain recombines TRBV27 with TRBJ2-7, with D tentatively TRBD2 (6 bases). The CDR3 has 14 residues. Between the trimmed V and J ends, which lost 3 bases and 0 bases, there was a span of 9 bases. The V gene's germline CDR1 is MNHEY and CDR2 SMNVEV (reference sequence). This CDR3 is CASSFSGYSYEQYF. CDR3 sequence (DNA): TGTGCCAGCAGTTTTAGCGGTTACTCCTACGAGCAGTACTTC.

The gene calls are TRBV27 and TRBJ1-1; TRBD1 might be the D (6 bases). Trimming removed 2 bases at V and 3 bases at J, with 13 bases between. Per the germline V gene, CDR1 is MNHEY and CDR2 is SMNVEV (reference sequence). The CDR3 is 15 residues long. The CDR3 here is CASSLGRGFDTEAFF. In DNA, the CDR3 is TGTGCCAGCAGTTTAGGTAGGGGGTTCGACACTGAAGCTTTCTTT.

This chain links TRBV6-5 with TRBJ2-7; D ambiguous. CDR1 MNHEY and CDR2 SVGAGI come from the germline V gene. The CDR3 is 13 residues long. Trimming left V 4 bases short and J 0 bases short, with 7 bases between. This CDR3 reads CASSSRSSYEQYF. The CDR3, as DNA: TGTGCCAGCAGTTCCAGAAGCTCCTACGAGCAGTACTTC.

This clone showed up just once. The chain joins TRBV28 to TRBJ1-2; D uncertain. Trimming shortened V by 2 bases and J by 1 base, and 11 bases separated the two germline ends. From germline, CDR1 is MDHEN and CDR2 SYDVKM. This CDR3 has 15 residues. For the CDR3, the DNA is TGTGCCAGCAGTTTACACGGCCAGATTAACTATGGCTACACCTTC. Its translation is CASSLHGQINYGYTF.

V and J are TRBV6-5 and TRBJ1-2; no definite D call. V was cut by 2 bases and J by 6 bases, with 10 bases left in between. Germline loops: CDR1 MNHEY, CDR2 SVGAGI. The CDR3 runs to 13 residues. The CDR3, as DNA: TGTGCCAGCAGTTACCGGGAGGGCGATGGCTACACCTTC. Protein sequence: CASSYREGDGYTF.

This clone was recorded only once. In DNA form, the CDR3 reads TGTGCCAGCTCACCGAGCTGGACAAGGTCAAACACTGAAGCTTTCTTT. Amino acids: CASSPSWTRSNTEAFF. The J gene is TRBJ1-1, the V gene TRBV18; D is possibly TRBD1 (5 bases). CDR1 is KGHSH, CDR2 LQKENI, per germline. This CDR3 region has 16 residues. Trimming took off 3 bases at V and 2 bases at J, with 16 bases between the two ends. Using reference TRBV18 and TRBJ1-1 for the parts outside the CDR3, the full variable domain is NAGVMQNPRHLVRRRGQEARLRCSPMKGHSHVYWYRQLPEEGLKFMVYLQKENIIDESGMPKERFSAEFPKEGPSILRIQQVVRGDSAAYFCASSPSWTRSNTEAFFGQGTRLTVV.

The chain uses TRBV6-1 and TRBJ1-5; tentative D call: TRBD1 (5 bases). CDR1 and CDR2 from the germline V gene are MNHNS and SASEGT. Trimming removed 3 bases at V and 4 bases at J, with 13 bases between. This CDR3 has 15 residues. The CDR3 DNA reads TGTGCCAGCAGTGAGCAGGCCCGGGGGAATCAGCCCCAGCATTTT. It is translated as CASSEQARGNQPQHF.